This TCR beta chain was found in a study of T cell clusters in autoimmune cytopenias. TRB rearrangements were amplified by touch-down multiplex PCR with mixed TRB-A/B primers. No DNA is given; TCRdb re-called the multiplex PCR reads and lists each CDR3 protein once. Its table records some 4,400 distinct CDR3 sequences. Findings of the study overall: Clustering suggested that physiological T cell clusters were missing in primary autoimmune cytopenia patients. Exclusive TRB clusters were about 2.9-fold more numerous in healthy donors than in active autoimmune hepatitis.

Some 40,000 genome equivalents of blood DNA were amplified for TRB. Germline CDR1 SGHNT, CDR2 YYREEE (reference sequence). The CDR3 runs 15 residues. In regard to this clonotype: Its antigen is unidentified.

This chain uses TRBV5-4 with TRBJ1-2; the D call from TCRdb, TRBD1, cannot be confirmed without DNA. The sequence was collected from a human donor with an autoimmune cytopenia or autoimmune hepatitis (not recorded which). Sequenced sample: peripheral blood. The CDR3: CASSLYGTGVYGYTF. The full variable domain, completed using reference TRBV5-4 and TRBJ1-2, is ETGVTQSPTHLIKTRGQQVTLRCSSQSGHNTVSWYQQALGQGPQFIFQYYREEENGRGNFPPRFSGLQFPNYSSELNVNALELDDSALYLCASSLYGTGVYGYTFGSGTRLTVV.